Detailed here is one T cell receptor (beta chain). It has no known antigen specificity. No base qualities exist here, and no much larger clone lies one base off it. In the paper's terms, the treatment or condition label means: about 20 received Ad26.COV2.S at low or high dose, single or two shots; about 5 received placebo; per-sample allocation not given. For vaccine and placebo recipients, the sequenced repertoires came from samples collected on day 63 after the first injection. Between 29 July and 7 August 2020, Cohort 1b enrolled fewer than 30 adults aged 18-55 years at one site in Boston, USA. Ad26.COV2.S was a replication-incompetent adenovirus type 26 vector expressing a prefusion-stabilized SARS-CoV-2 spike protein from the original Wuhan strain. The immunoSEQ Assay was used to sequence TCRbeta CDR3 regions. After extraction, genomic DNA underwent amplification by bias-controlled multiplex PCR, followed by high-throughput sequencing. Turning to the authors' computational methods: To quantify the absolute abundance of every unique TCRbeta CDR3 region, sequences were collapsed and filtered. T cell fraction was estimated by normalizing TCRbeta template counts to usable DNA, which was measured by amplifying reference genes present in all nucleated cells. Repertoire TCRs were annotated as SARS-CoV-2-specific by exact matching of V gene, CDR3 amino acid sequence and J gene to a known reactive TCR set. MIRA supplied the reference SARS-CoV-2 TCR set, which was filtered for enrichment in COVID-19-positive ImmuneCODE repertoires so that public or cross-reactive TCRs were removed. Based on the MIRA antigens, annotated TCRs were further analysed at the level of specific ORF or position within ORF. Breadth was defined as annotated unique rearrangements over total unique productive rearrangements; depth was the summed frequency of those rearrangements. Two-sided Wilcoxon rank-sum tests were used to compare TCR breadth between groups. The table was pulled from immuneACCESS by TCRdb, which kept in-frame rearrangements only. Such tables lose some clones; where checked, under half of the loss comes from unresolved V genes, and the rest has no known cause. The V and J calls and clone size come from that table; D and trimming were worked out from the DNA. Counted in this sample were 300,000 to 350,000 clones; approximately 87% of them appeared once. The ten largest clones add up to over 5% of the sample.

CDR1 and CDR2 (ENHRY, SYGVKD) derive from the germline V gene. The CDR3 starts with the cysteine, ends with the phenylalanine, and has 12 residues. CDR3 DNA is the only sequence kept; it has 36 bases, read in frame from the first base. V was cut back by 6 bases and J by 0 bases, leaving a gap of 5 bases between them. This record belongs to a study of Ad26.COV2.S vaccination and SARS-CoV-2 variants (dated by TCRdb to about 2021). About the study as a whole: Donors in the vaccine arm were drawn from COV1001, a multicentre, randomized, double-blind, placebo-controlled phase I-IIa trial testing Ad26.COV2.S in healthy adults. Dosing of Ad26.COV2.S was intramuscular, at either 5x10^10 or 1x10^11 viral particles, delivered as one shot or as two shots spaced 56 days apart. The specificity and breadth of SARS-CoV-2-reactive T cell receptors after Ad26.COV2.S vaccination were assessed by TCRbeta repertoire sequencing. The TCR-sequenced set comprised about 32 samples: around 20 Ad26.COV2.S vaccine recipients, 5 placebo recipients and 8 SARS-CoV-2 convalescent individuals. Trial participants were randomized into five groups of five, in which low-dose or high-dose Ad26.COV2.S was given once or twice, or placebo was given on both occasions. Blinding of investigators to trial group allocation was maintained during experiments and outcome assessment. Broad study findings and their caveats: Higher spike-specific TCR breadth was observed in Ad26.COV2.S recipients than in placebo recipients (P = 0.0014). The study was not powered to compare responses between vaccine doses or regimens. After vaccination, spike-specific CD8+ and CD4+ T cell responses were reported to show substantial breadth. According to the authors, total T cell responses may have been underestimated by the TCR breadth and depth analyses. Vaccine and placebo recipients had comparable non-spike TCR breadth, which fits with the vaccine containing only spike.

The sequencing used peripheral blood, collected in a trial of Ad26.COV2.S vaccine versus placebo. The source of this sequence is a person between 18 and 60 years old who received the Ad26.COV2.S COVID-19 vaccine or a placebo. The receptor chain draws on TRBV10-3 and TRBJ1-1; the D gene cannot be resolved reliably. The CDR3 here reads CAIRGMNTEAFF. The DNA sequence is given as TGTGCCATCAGGGGGATGAACACTGAAGCTTTCTTT.